Listed below are T cell receptor beta chains from one sample, sequenced in a study of identical twins. TCRdb re-called the 5' RACE reads through MiXCR, storing one row per CDR3 protein. Found here are 200,000 to 250,000 distinct CDR3 sequences, 7% to 8.5% of them singletons; the top ten hold less than 6.5%. The data also belong to a second study, concerning yellow fever vaccine responses in identical twins.

Sequenced sample: CD8+ T cells sorted from blood. These receptors originate from a woman between 18 and 29 years old in good health. The CDR3 runs from the conserved cysteine through the conserved F or W. A D gene is named only where the DNA matches it firmly. The size entry is marked missing in some rows and otherwise reads once, few, many or a size class.

TRBV15,TRBJ2-2,few,-,TGTGCCACCAGCACCGAGGGGGGAGGGAGGAACGGGGAGCTGTTTTTT,CATSTEGGGRNGELFF
TRBV27,TRBJ1-1,many,-,TGTGCCAGCTCCTATACGACGAACACTGAAGCTTTCTTT,CASSYTTNTEAFF
TRBV9,TRBJ2-1,few,-,TGTGCCAGCAGCGTTTCCGGACAGTCCTACAATGAGCAGTTCTTC,CASSVSGQSYNEQFF
TRBV20-1,TRBJ1-1,many,-,TGCAGTTCAGGGAAGCGGGGCTTGAACACTGAAGCTTTCTTT,CSSGKRGLNTEAFF
TRBV5-6,TRBJ2-3,few,-,TGTGCCAGCAGCTTGAGGCCCTTGACCACAGATACGCAGTATTTT,CASSLRPLTTDTQYF
TRBV5-1,TRBJ2-3,-,TRBD2,TGCGCCAGCAGCTTGGCTGCTAGCGGGAGTGATACGCAGTATTTT,CASSLAASGSDTQYF
TRBV6-1,TRBJ2-3,few,TRBD1,TGTGCCAGCAGTACCCCGGGACAGGGGGCAGATACGCAGTATTTT,CASSTPGQGADTQYF
TRBV4-1,TRBJ1-2,few,-,TGCGCCAGCAGCCAGGGGTATGGCTACACCTTC,CASSQGYGYTF
TRBV20-1,TRBJ2-3,-,TRBD2,TGCAGTGCTAGAGGGGGACTAGCGGGGGCAGATACGCAGTATTTT,CSARGGLAGADTQYF
TRBV27,TRBJ2-5,-,-,TGTGCCAGCAGTCGGACGTTCTCAGGAGAGACCCAGTACTTC,CASSRTFSGETQYF
TRBV5-1,TRBJ2-7,-,-,TGCGCCAGCAGGGGGGACCACAAAGTCTACGAGCAGTACTTC,CASRGDHKVYEQYF
TRBV6-1,TRBJ1-1,-,TRBD1,TGTGCCAGCAGTGGACAGGGGATGGCTGAAGCTTTCTTT,CASSGQGMAEAFF
TRBV24-1,TRBJ2-3,few,-,TGTGCCACCAGTGAAGAGGGGGGGTATCAAGATACGCAGTATTTT,CATSEEGGYQDTQYF
TRBV15,TRBJ2-1,few,-,TGTGCCACCAGCCACATTCAAGGAATTGGTTCCGGGGATGAGCAGTTCTTC,CATSHIQGIGSGDEQFF
TRBV14,TRBJ2-5,-,-,TGTGCCAGCAGCCAAGAGCTCCAAGGACAGAAAGAGACCCAGTACTTC,CASSQELQGQKETQYF
TRBV11-2,TRBJ2-4,few,TRBD1,TGTGCCAGCAGCTTAGAGGTTTGGGACAGGGGGCCGGAGGCCAAAAACATTCAGTACTTC,CASSLEVWDRGPEAKNIQYF
TRBV4-2,TRBJ2-7,few,-,TGTGCCAGCAGCCCCGGGACAACAAGTTCCTACGAGCAGTACTTC,CASSPGTTSSYEQYF
TRBV7-2,TRBJ2-5,-,TRBD2,TGTGCCAGCAGCTTGGGACTAGCGGGAGTACGAGAGACCCAGTACTTC,CASSLGLAGVRETQYF
TRBV5-1,TRBJ2-1,many,-,TGCGCCAGCAGCCCGGACAGCATATTCGACAATGAGCAGTTCTTC,CASSPDSIFDNEQFF
TRBV27,TRBJ1-5,-,-,TGTGCCAGCAGTTTCGCCCGAAATCAGCCCCAGCATTTT,CASSFARNQPQHF
TRBV7-9,TRBJ1-2,few,TRBD1,TGTGCCAGCAACGGGGACAGGGGTAGCTACACCTTC,CASNGDRGSYTF
TRBV10-1,TRBJ2-1,-,TRBD2,TGCGCCAGCAGTGAGACCCAGCGGGGGGTCTACAATGAGCAGTTCTTC,CASSETQRGVYNEQFF
TRBV24-1,TRBJ2-1,-,TRBD2,TGTGCCACCAGTGATTTTGGGCAGACCACTAGCGGGAGGCCAAATGAGCAGTTCTTC,CATSDFGQTTSGRPNEQFF
TRBV25-1,TRBJ2-7,few,TRBD2,TGTGCCAGCAGTGAACGGTGGACTAGCGGGGAACTATACGAGCAGTACTTC,CASSERWTSGELYEQYF
TRBV14,TRBJ2-2,few,-,TGTGCCAGCAGCCAAGATCTTGGTCTCACCGGGGAGCTGTTTTTT,CASSQDLGLTGELFF
TRBV7-9,TRBJ1-1,-,TRBD1,TGTGCCAGCAGCTCACCCGGGACAGGGGTTTTCTTT,CASSSPGTGVFF
TRBV11-2,TRBJ2-4,few,-,TGTGCCAGCAGCTTAAACGTGGGGCTGGAAAAAAACATTCAGTACTTC,CASSLNVGLEKNIQYF
TRBV4-1,TRBJ2-1,many,-,TGCGCCAGCAGCCAAGCTCCTGGGTATGAGCAGTTCTTC,CASSQAPGYEQFF
TRBV7-9,TRBJ1-6,few,TRBD1,TGTGCCAGCAGCTCGAGGGACAGGGGTATTTCACCCCTCCACTTT,CASSSRDRGISPLHF
TRBV29-1,TRBJ2-1,many,TRBD2,TGCAGCGTTGAAGGGACTAGCGGGGGGCACGATACCTACAATGAGCAGTTCTTC,CSVEGTSGGHDTYNEQFF
TRBV6-4,TRBJ2-3,many,-,TGTGCCAGCAGAGAAAGGATCACAGATACGCAGTATTTT,CASRERITDTQYF
TRBV6-5,TRBJ2-7,few,TRBD2,TGTGCCAGCAGTTACAGGGTAGCGGGACCCTACGAGCAGTACTTC,CASSYRVAGPYEQYF
TRBV24-1,TRBJ1-4,many,-,TGTGCCACCAGTGATCGCGGACAGAATGAAAAACTGTTTTTT,CATSDRGQNEKLFF
TRBV6-1,TRBJ1-1,few,-,TGTGCCAGCAGTCCCACCTCCATAAACACTGAAGCTTTCTTT,CASSPTSINTEAFF
TRBV5-6,TRBJ2-3,-,-,TGTGCCAGCAACCCACGGGGCCGGCCCGATACGCAGTATTTT,CASNPRGRPDTQYF
TRBV4-1,TRBJ2-3,-,-,TGCGCCAGCAGCCAAGAATTCGGGTCAGATACGCAGTATTTT,CASSQEFGSDTQYF
TRBV27,TRBJ1-2,many,-,TGTGCCAGCAGTTTCACCAAGGGCGACGGGGATACCTATGGCTACACCTTC,CASSFTKGDGDTYGYTF
TRBV11-3,TRBJ1-1,few,-,TGTGCCAGCAGCTTAGGAGGACAAGACACTGAAGCTTTCTTT,CASSLGGQDTEAFF
TRBV5-5,TRBJ2-7,-,TRBD1,TGTGCCAGCAGCTTTAAAAGGACAGGGTACTACGAGCAGTACTTC,CASSFKRTGYYEQYF
TRBV15,TRBJ2-5,few,TRBD1,TGTGCCACCAGCAGACGTTCGACAGGGAAGTGGGAAGAGACCCAGTACTTC,CATSRRSTGKWEETQYF
TRBV29-1,TRBJ2-1,few,-,TGCAGCGTTGAAGAAGGCAGGCCCAATGAGCAGTTCTTC,CSVEEGRPNEQFF
TRBV4-1,TRBJ1-2,many,TRBD1,TGCGCCAGCAGCCCCGCTGACAGGGGGCTTGATGGCTACACCTTC,CASSPADRGLDGYTF
TRBV2,TRBJ1-2,-,-,TGTGCCAGCAGGGGAACACCGAACTATGGCTACACCTTC,CASRGTPNYGYTF
TRBV12-3/TRBV12-4,TRBJ1-1,many,-,TGTGCCAGCAGCCCTGGGGACTTCGGGACTGAAGCTTTCTTT,CASSPGDFGTEAFF
TRBV14,TRBJ1-1,many,-,TGTGCCAGCAGCCAAGATGTCGGTTTTCAAGCTTTCTTT,CASSQDVGFQAFF
TRBV25-1,TRBJ1-1,few,-,TGTGCCAGCAGTGAATTTGGGGGGGCAGGGACTGAAGCTTTCTTT,CASSEFGGAGTEAFF
TRBV4-1,TRBJ1-2,few,-,TGCGCCAGCAGCCAAGAAGGACGGACTAACTATGGCTACACCTTC,CASSQEGRTNYGYTF
TRBV20-1,TRBJ2-1,-,TRBD2,TGCAGTGCTAGAGACCGGGAGGGTGGTAATATCTACAATGAGCAGTTCTTC,CSARDREGGNIYNEQFF
TRBV7-6,TRBJ2-5,-,-,TGTGCCAGCAGCTTAGGACTAGACGAGACCCAGTACTTC,CASSLGLDETQYF